The sequence of this TCR beta chain was determined in a study of T-cell reconstitution after alpha-beta-depleted transplantation in children. A TCRbeta library incorporating unique molecular identifiers was prepared. TCRdb re-derived calls from the PCR reads in MiXCR, one entry per CDR3 protein. The sample shows approximately 270,000 distinct CDR3 sequences, 9.9% of them seen only once. The CDR3 runs 15 residues. V was cut by 0 bases and J by 3 bases, with 11 bases left in between. Germline V CDR1 and CDR2: LGHNA, YNFKEQ. The source is a human donor who donated a stem cell graft to a child with SCID. Here the sequenced sample was PBMCs from the stem cell graft donor, taken from the stem cell graft. The chain links TRBV4-2 to TRBJ1-2; D is ambiguous. CDR3 protein: CASSQEHNVDYGYTF. DNA of the CDR3: TGTGCCAGCAGCCAAGAACATAACGTAGACTATGGCTACACCTTC.